This TCR beta chain originates from a study of vaccination and CD4 T cells after COVID-19. Once obtained from cultured CD4+ T cells, the DNA was sequenced using the Oncomine TCR Beta short-read assay. The genomic DNA was obtained from cultured CD4+ T cells by extraction with the QIAamp micro DNA kit. Via MiXCR, TCRdb re-called the PCR reads, giving one row per CDR3 protein. This table has over 11,000 distinct CDR3 sequences, more than 40% appearing once. V lost 2 bases and J lost 7, with 9 bases in between. The CDR3 contains 14 residues. The germline gives CDR1 MNHEY, CDR2 SVGAGI. Treatment reported: approximately 9-day PBMC culture with coronavirus spike peptide pools or control peptides (ViraFEST assay). About 1.9 million PBMCs went into each well for culture with roughly 10 IU/ml IL-2 and around 10 ug/ml peptide pools. This clonotype has more than one count but fewer than ten. As yet, its antigen is unknown.

This TCR was recovered from a human donor with COVID-19. This rearrangement joins TRBV6-5 to TRBJ1-6; D call uncertain. The sequencing sample was made of cultured CD4+ T cells from blood. CDR3 sequence reads: CASSYAAENSPLHF. Written as DNA, the CDR3 is TGTGCCAGCAGTTACGCCGCAGAGAATTCACCCCTCCACTTT.